This T cell receptor (beta chain) was retrieved from a study of T cell responses to AZD1222 COVID-19 vaccine (dated by TCRdb to about 2021). With regard to the full study: A total of under 250 trial participants underwent TCR sequencing, of whom about 210 had received two doses of AZD1222 and roughly 26 had received two doses of the MenACWY control vaccine. Trial participants were enrolled into age subgroups of 18-55, 56-69 and 70-plus years, which contained around 150, 29 and 61 TCR-sequenced participants, respectively. The paper's findings and limits, for the study overall: Most participants were white British and females outnumbered males, and the authors suggested that clonal diversity may have been underestimated. Conclusions about previously exposed vaccinees were limited because only six AZD1222 recipients were SARS-CoV-2 seropositive at baseline. Epitopes outside the regions mutated in the B.1.351 and B.1.1.7 variants were reportedly recognized by nearly half of the unique spike-specific TCRs. Because no day 14 peak-response samples were available, the repertoires could be characterized only after the peak T cell response. CD4 TCRs associated with the vaccine covered the entire spike protein, and the dominant responses were in regions 160-218 and 743-854. Spike-specific TCR breadth and depth rose significantly after two AZD1222 doses compared with day 0 and with MenACWY recipients. The 56-69-year group was small, and its depth increase did not reach significance, likely because of low power.

The time point label, as the study defines it: about 28 days (+/-7) after the second vaccine dose. AZD1222 recipients whose second dose came at about 4 weeks and those whose second dose came at about 12 weeks were combined into one group, since spike-specific TCR depth and breadth did not differ between the two schedules. Vaccinee samples came from UK trials COV001 and COV002, including a single-blind randomized controlled phase 2/3 trial of AZD1222 (ChAdOx1 nCoV-19) in healthy adults. For TCRbeta chain sequencing, PBMC samples were collected from trial participants at day 0 and at day 28 after the second dose. On this clone itself: This clone's antigen is unknown. No clone much larger than this one lies a single base away; base qualities are absent.

The CDR3 regions of human TCRbeta chains were subjected to immunosequencing. Concerning the study's data processing: TCRs in the repertoires were compared against a reference library of SARS-CoV-2-specific TCRs that had been generated with the MIRA antigen-specificity platform. Breadth meant the fraction of unique TCRs that were SARS-CoV-2-associated, whereas depth meant the fraction of total T cells that were SARS-CoV-2-associated. Using the MIRA data, each spike-specific TCR was mapped to the spike region that the TCR reacts to and placed in a CD4 or CD8 class. Log10-transformed breadth and depth values were compared by one-way ANOVA with Sidak's multiple comparisons tests. TCRdb stores this immuneACCESS table with in-frame sequences only. Part of the clones is absent; in the studies checked, under half of the shortfall reflects unresolved V genes, and no reason is known for the rest. D and trimming come from the DNA, and the V and J calls and clone size come from that table. The sample records about 110,000 clones, under 95% of which are singletons. The ten biggest clones cover 6.2% of the sample.

From the cysteine through the phenylalanine, the CDR3 covers 13 amino acids. The DNA shown is the 39-base CDR3, in frame from base 1. V ends up 6 bases short and J 8 bases short, with an unmatched junction base count of 7. The TCR comes from an adult who received the AZD1222 COVID-19 vaccine. The specimen was peripheral blood, collected 28 days after the second AZD1222 dose. This sequence uses TRBV12-3 or TRBV12-4 and TRBJ1-2; the central 9 bases match TRBD1. CDR3 region: CASSRGQGHGYTF. The sequenced DNA is TGTGCCAGCAGCCGGGGACAGGGACACGGCTACACCTTC.